These 17 T cell receptor beta chains were all obtained from the same sample, sequenced in a study of graft-versus-host responses after intestinal transplantation. Using immunoSEQ multiplex PCR, the repertoire was profiled, and TCRdb retains in-frame clones only, with some absent. This repertoire shows over 60,000 clones, under 90% found once; its top ten account for approximately 1.6%. Intraepithelial and lamina propria lymphocytes were freed from processed graft tissue. Sequenced material: ileum tissue, taken 350 to 400 days after transplant. These TCRs come from a human patient who received an intestinal transplant, so some T cells may come from the graft donor.

V is TRBV25-1 and J is TRBJ1-6; 7 bases map to TRBD1. The CDR3 totals 17 residues. After removal of 4 bases from V and 10 bases from J, the junction contained 16 bases not matched to a gene. Germline V CDR1 and CDR2: MGHDK, SYGVNS. The CDR3 coding sequence is TGTGCCAGCAGTGCTTCCTCGAGAACAGGGGTAGGCTCACCCCTCCACTTT. Protein product: CASSASSRTGVGSPLHF.

The V gene is TRBV4-2, the J gene TRBJ2-2; no firm D call. The CDR3 contains 13 residues. Trimming took 7 bases from V and 2 from J, leaving 8 bases between them. Germline-derived CDR1 and CDR2 are LGHNA and YNFKEQ. The CDR3, as DNA: TGTGCCAGCACCCCCACAAACACCGGGGAGCTGTTTTTT. It codes for CASTPTNTGELFF.

This chain links TRBV6-4 with TRBJ2-1; 10 bases map to TRBD2. The CDR3 spans 15 residues. Germline trimming cut 2 bases from V and 7 bases from J; bases unmatched to any gene: 5. Germline CDR1 MRHNA, CDR2 SNTAGT. This CDR3 reads CASSDGAGGPNEQFF. CDR3 nucleotides: TGTGCCAGCAGTGACGGAGCGGGAGGGCCAAATGAGCAGTTCTTC.

To note about this clone: Other DNA sequences in the same sample also yield this CDR3. The chain couples TRBV6-5 to TRBJ2-3; 7 bases agree with TRBD2. Germline V gives CDR1 MNHEY, CDR2 SVGAGI. Trimming took 0 bases from V and 2 from J; bases not matched to a gene: 2. This CDR3 is 15 amino acids long. The CDR3 is CASSYSGGYTDTQYF. CDR3 in DNA: TGTGCCAGCAGTTACTCGGGGGGGTACACAGATACGCAGTATTTT.

This clone was counted between two and nine times. The gene calls are TRBV7-9 and TRBJ2-7; maybe TRBD1 (5 bases). The V end was cut by 3 bases, the J end by 5 bases, with 11 bases between. The CDR3 loop spans 13 amino acids. Looked up from germline, CDR1 is SEHNR and CDR2 is FQNEAQ (reference sequence). The CDR3 DNA follows: TGTGCCAGCAGCTTCCCCAGGGATAACGAGCAGTACTTC. It is translated as CASSFPRDNEQYF. The whole variable domain, remainder taken from reference TRBV7-9 and TRBJ2-7, is DTGVSQNPRHKITKRGQNVTFRCDPISEHNRLYWYRQTLGQGPEFLTYFQNEAQLEKSRLLSDRFSAERPKGSFSTLEIQRTEQGDSAMYLCASSFPRDNEQYFGPGTRLTVT.

J is TRBJ2-2 and V is TRBV11-3, with 13 bases identical to TRBD2. This CDR3 comprises 16 residues. The J segment lost 4 bases and the V segment lost 4 bases, leaving 3 bases of the junction unmatched. Looked up from germline, CDR1 is SGHNT and CDR2 is YENEEA. The chain's CDR3 is CASSSGLAGVTGELFF. The CDR3 coding sequence is TGTGCCAGCAGCTCCGGACTAGCGGGAGTCACCGGGGAGCTGTTTTTT.

This sequence joins TRBV6-1 and TRBJ2-7; D is perhaps TRBD2 (5 bases). Trimming cost V 10 bases and J 3 bases, with 22 bases left between them. The CDR3 spans 15 residues. CDR1 is MNHNS and CDR2 is SASEGT in the germline V gene. In DNA, the CDR3 is TGTGCCACCAAAACCACCTCGGGAAAGGGCTACGAGCAGTACTTC. Translated, it gives CATKTTSGKGYEQYF.

The gene calls are TRBV6-1 and TRBJ2-2, with D perhaps matching TRBD2 (7 bases). V lost 2 bases, J lost 5 bases, and 15 bases lay in between. Germline values: CDR1 MNHNS, CDR2 SASEGT. The CDR3 is 16 residues long. CDR3 sequence reads: CASSERAGAGTGELFF. For the CDR3, the DNA is TGTGCCAGCAGTGAAAGGGCGGGGGCCGGGACCGGGGAGCTGTTTTTT.

This chain joins TRBV23-1 and TRBJ1-4, with no clear D. TRBV23-1 is reported as an ORF; its role is uncertain. V was cut by 7 bases and J by 3 bases, with 21 bases left in between. This CDR3 region has 17 residues. The CDR3 DNA follows: TGCGCCAGCACCCAGAAAATAGCCGGGCCCGCTAATGAAAAACTGTTTTTT. This gives the protein CASTQKIAGPANEKLFF.

This clone is termed medium-sized. The J gene is TRBJ1-3, the V gene TRBV2, with TRBD1 matching 9 bases. The CDR3 extends over 14 amino acids. V shed 5 bases and J 2 bases; nucleotides not matched to a gene: 1. Germline values: CDR1 SNHLY, CDR2 FYNNEI. The CDR3 spells CASSWDRAGNTIYF. The CDR3, as DNA: TGTGCCAGCAGTTGGGACAGGGCTGGAAACACCATATATTTT.

CDR3: CASQDSYTGELFF. CDR3 DNA sequence: TGTGCTTCCCAGGACAGTTACACCGGGGAGCTGTTTTTT. This chain joins TRBV25-1 and TRBJ2-2; maybe TRBD1 (6 bases). The CDR3 length is 13 residues. Germline CDR1 reads MGHDK; CDR2 reads SYGVNS.

V usage is TRBV13 and J usage is TRBJ1-3, with D perhaps matching TRBD1 (5 bases). With 3 bases removed from V and 5 bases from J, the gap between germline ends came to 20 bases. Germline-derived CDR1 and CDR2 are PRHDT and FYEKMQ (reference sequence). There are 17 residues in the CDR3. The CDR3 reads CASSFRQSLTSRNTIYF. CDR3 DNA: TGTGCCAGCAGCTTCAGACAGAGTCTAACTTCCAGAAACACCATATATTTT.

The chain uses TRBV2 and TRBJ2-7; TRBD2 might be the D (6 bases). V was trimmed by 3 bases and J by 7 bases, leaving 22 bases between them. This CDR3 region has 16 residues. The germline gives CDR1 SNHLY, CDR2 FYNNEI. CDR3 sequence: CASSDVLGGPPGEQYF. In DNA, the CDR3 is TGTGCCAGCAGTGACGTTCTGGGAGGCCCTCCTGGTGAGCAGTACTTC.

The sample holds a few counts of this clone. An end of the junction does not agree with germline; a read error may underlie this. The rearrangement links TRBV4-1 to TRBJ1-4; 9 bases map to TRBD1. The CDR3 is made up of 12 amino acids. CDR1 is MGHRA and CDR2 is YSYEKL in the germline V gene. The CDR3 nucleotides read TGCGCCAGCAGCCACCCCGGACAGGGGAGGCTTTTT. Amino acid sequence: CASSHPGQGRLF.

CDR3 residues: CAWSLSGYTDTQYF. The CDR3 bases are TGTGCCTGGAGTTTGAGCGGCTACACAGATACGCAGTATTTT. The chain links TRBV30 to TRBJ2-3; D perhaps matches TRBD2 (5 bases). Trimming shortened V by 2 bases and J by 2 bases, and 11 bases separated the two germline ends. The length of the CDR3 is 14 residues. CDR1 is GTSNPN, CDR2 SVGIG, per germline (reference sequence). The full variable domain, its missing parts supplied by reference TRBV30 and TRBJ2-3, is SQTIHQWPATLVQPVGSPLSLECTVEGTSNPNLYWYRQAAGRGLQLLFYSVGIGQISSEVPQNLSASRPQDRQFILSSKKLLLSDSGFYLCAWSLSGYTDTQYFGPGTRLTVL.

This clone was seen a handful of times. One end of the junction varies from germline; a read error may be responsible. The CDR3 nucleotides read TGCTCCAGCAGCTTTTCAGGGGGCGAGCAGTACTTC. The encoded protein is CSSSFSGGEQYF. V and J are TRBV5-1 and TRBJ2-7; 7 positions agree with TRBD1. This CDR3 region has 12 residues. Germline V gives CDR1 SGHRS, CDR2 YFSETQ.

The chain combines TRBV6-5 with TRBJ2-3; 9 bases map to TRBD2. The CDR3 runs 12 residues. Unmatched junction bases numbered 8, after V lost 5 bases and J lost 14 bases. CDR1 and CDR2 (germline): MNHEY, SVGAGI. The CDR3 reads CASSTLAGSWYF. Written as DNA, the CDR3 is TGTGCCAGCAGTACCCTAGCGGGGAGTTGGTATTTT.